This TCR beta chain was profiled in a study of T cells in Graves' hyperthyroidism and ophthalmopathy. V was clipped by 5 bases and J by 2 bases, with 12 bases between them. The CDR3 has 14 amino acids. In germline, CDR1 is SNHLY, CDR2 FYNNEI. This clonotype was seen ten or more times. Its antigen is undetermined. The study, taken as a whole, reports: A model using 13 V-J features told ophthalmopathy apart from stable hyperthyroidism.

From RNA transcripts, TCR beta CDR3 regions were amplified. First-round RT-PCR with HTBI primers amplified the TCR CDR3 region. TCRdb re-analysed the multiplex PCR reads in MiXCR, keeping a single row per CDR3 protein. The sample has 490,000 or so distinct CDR3 sequences, 20% seen once. Disease duration was under 3 months in the ophthalmopathy patients, who also had a Clinical Activity Score of at least 3 and a NOSPECS grade of at least 4. The chain is built from TRBV2 and TRBJ2-5; possible D gene TRBD2, 6 bases. The TCR comes from a man aged 40-49 years with Graves' ophthalmopathy. The specimen was blood. CDR3 sequence: CASSTGTEQETQYF. CDR3 DNA sequence: TGTGCCAGCAGTACCGGGACTGAACAAGAGACCCAGTACTTC.